These T cell receptor beta chains were read from a single sample in a study of tumor-infiltrating lymphocytes in primary liver carcinoma. MiXCR, applied by TCRdb to the multiplex PCR reads, yields one record per CDR3 protein. The sample lists about 70,000 distinct CDR3 sequences; about 72% were seen once. Sequenced input: liver tumor tissue from sampling region 4. The receptor set was obtained from a man aged 40-49 years with primary liver carcinoma and hepatitis B virus infection. The CDR3 runs from the conserved cysteine through the conserved F or W. D genes are given only for firm matches. Some rows have no size entry. The others give once, few or many, or a class for an expanded clone.

>TRBJ2-7|.|TRBV6-5|.|13
CPSSQGGSYKQYF
TGTCCCAGCAGCCAAGGGGGTTCGTACAAGCAGTACTTC
>TRBJ1-4|.|TRBV4-1|.|16
CASGRIYGGRNEKLFF
TGCGCCAGCGGCCGGATATATGGGGGCCGTAATGAAAAACTGTTTTTT
>TRBJ2-5|.|TRBV12-3/TRBV12-4|many|14
CASSLLRVEETQYF
TGTGCCAGCTCACTTTTACGGGTGGAAGAGACCCAGTACTTC
>TRBJ2-6|TRBD1|TRBV11-3|.|21
CASTKNPPGQHSYSGANVLSF
TGTGCCAGCACCAAAAATCCCCCGGGACAGCATAGCTACTCTGGGGCCAACGTCCTGAGTTTC
>TRBJ1-5|.|TRBV6-2/TRBV6-3|.|16
CASSFDPSWGNQLQHF
TGTGCCAGCAGTTTTGATCCATCCTGGGGCAATCAGCTCCAGCATTTT
>TRBJ1-1|TRBD1|TRBV6-5|.|14
CATSFLDRAPEAFF
TGTGCCACCAGCTTCCTCGACAGGGCTCCTGAAGCTTTCTTT
>TRBJ2-1|.|TRBV12-3/TRBV12-4|.|12
CASGDSNDEQFF
TGTGCCAGCGGGGACTCAAACGATGAGCAGTTCTTC
>TRBJ2-7|.|TRBV12-1|.|18
CASSIREVAGSTPYEQYF
TGTGCCAGCAGCATCCGTGAAGTAGCGGGATCTACTCCTTACGAGCAGTACTTC
>TRBJ2-7|TRBD2|TRBV28|many|16
CASTERVGLAGNEQYF
TGTGCCAGCACCGAAAGGGTCGGACTAGCGGGAAACGAGCAGTACTTC
>TRBJ2-1|.|TRBV6-2/TRBV6-3|once|15
CASSVHPLVESEQFF
TGTGCCAGCAGCGTCCACCCCCTGGTGGAGAGTGAGCAGTTCTTC
>TRBJ2-2|.|TRBV11-2|.|15
CAISFTYGKSGELFF
TGTGCCATCAGCTTTACATACGGTAAGAGCGGGGAGCTGTTTTTT
>TRBJ1-1|.|TRBV7-9|many|13
CASSFGDNTEAFF
TGTGCCAGCAGCTTTGGAGATAACACTGAAGCTTTCTTT
>TRBJ2-1|.|TRBV29-1|.|14
CSVLEAGGPNEQFF
TGCAGCGTCCTCGAAGCAGGAGGGCCAAATGAGCAATTCTTC
>TRBJ2-5|TRBD1|TRBV15|.|17
CATSRDERSRGKETKYF
TGTGCCACCAGCAGAGATGAGAGGAGCAGGGGGAAAGAGACCAAGTACTTC
>TRBJ2-7|TRBD1|TRBV25-1|.|16
CASSPPRTGCVHEQYF
TGTGCCAGCAGTCCCCCCCGGACAGGGTGCGTCCACGAACAGTACTTC
>TRBJ1-5|.|TRBV30|.|13
CAWSIQGRQSQHF
TGTGCCTGGAGTATACAGGGACGACAGTCCCAGCATTTT
>TRBJ2-3|TRBD2|TRBV10-3|many|18
CAISESPGLAGGIDTQYF
TGTGCCATCAGTGAGTCCCCGGGACTAGCGGGAGGTATAGATACGCAGTATTTT
>TRBJ2-1|.|TRBV6-1|.|15
CASSQVQSSTGEQFF
TGTGCCAGCAGTCAAGTGCAGAGTTCTACAGGTGAGCAGTTCTTC
>TRBJ2-5|TRBD2|TRBV19|.|15
CASIGTSGDQETQYF
TGTGCCAGTATCGGGACTAGCGGGGATCAAGAGACCCAGTACTTC
>TRBJ2-4|.|TRBV6-1|.|15
CASNEGFLAKNTQYF
TGTGCCAGCAACGAAGGCTTCCTAGCCAAAAACACCCAGTACTTC
>TRBJ2-5|.|TRBV11-2|once|16
CAGRSRDSARQETQYF
TGTGCCGGCAGATCCCGGGACTCAGCCCGTCAAGAGACCCAGTACTTC
>TRBJ2-5|.|TRBV10-3|many|12
CAISESLETQYF
TGTGCCATCAGTGAGTCGTTAGAGACCCAGTACTTC
>TRBJ2-5|.|TRBV12-3/TRBV12-4|many|13
CASSVQAGTTQYF
TGTGCCAGCAGTGTACAGGCGGGGACGACCCAGTACTTC
>TRBJ2-1|TRBD2|TRBV12-3/TRBV12-4|.|15
CASTPGTSGDNEQFF
TGTGCCAGCACCCCCGGGACTAGCGGGGACAATGAGCAGTTCTTC
>TRBJ1-5|TRBD1|TRBV29-1|many|14
CSVDTGVGNQPQHF
TGCAGCGTCGACACAGGGGTGGGCAATCAGCCCCAGCATTTT
>TRBJ1-4|.|TRBV4-2|.|15
CASSPSIEGSEKPFF
TGTGCCAGCAGCCCCTCGATAGAGGGGAGTGAAAAACCGTTTTTT
>TRBJ1-2|.|TRBV29-1|.|11
CSAGLQYGYTF
TGCAGCGCAGGCTTACAATATGGTTACACCTTC
>TRBJ2-7|TRBD2|TRBV7-8|few|17
CASSLSRGGTRGSEQYF
TGTGCCAGCAGCTTATCTCGCGGGGGGACTAGGGGGAGCGAGCAGTACTTC
>TRBJ2-1|.|TRBV14|.|15
CASSHPGGGYTGQFF
TGTGCCAGCAGCCACCCAGGGGGAGGTTACACTGGGCAGTTCTTC
>TRBJ2-7|.|TRBV6-5|.|16
CASSYLDGSPPYEQYF
TGTGCCAGCAGTTATTTGGACGGGAGCCCGCCCTACGAGCAGTACTTC